The clone carrying this TCR beta chain was counted once. Antigen specificity is unknown. At one end, the junction sequence differs from germline, possibly due to a read error. It was with 60 Vbeta and 13 Jbeta primers that the PCR ran. This table comes from immunoSEQ multiplex PCR, and its TCRdb copy is limited to in-frame clones, with some not included. This sample has around 170,000 clones, with around four fifths found just once. The data derive from a study of cytomegalovirus exposure and HLA in healthy donors. Looked up from germline, CDR1 is MDHEN and CDR2 is SYDVKM. The CDR3 is 13 amino acids. Study-wide results and caveats: Presence/absence analyses rested on an assumption that sequencing depth was roughly uniform across donors. Most CMV-associated TCR beta chains were later found to appear HLA-restricted. Reported performance of the classifier showed diagnosis of cytomegalovirus status with high specificity and sensitivity. Prior analysis indicated that the majority of TCR beta V segments exhibited productivity approximately 90% or approximately 30% of the time.

The rearrangement joins TRBV28 to TRBJ1-1; TRBD1 agrees at 9 bases. Sequenced: PBMCs. The TCR originated in a woman younger than 30 in good health and CMV-seronegative. The CDR3 DNA follows: TGTGCCAGCCGCGGACAGGGGAACGCTGAAGCTTTCTTT. This sequence encodes CASRGQGNAEAFF.